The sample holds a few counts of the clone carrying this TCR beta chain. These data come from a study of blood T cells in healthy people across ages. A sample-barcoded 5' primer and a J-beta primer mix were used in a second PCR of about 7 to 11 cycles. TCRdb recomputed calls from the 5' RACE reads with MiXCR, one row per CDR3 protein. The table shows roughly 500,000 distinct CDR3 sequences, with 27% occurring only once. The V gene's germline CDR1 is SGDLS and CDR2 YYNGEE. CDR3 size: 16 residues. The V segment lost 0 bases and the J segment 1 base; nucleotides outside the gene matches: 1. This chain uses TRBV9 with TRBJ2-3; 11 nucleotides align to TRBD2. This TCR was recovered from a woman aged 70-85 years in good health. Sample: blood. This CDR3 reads CASSVELAGGTDTQYF. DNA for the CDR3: TGTGCCAGCAGCGTAGAACTAGCGGGGGGCACAGATACGCAGTATTTT.